This T cell receptor beta chain was observed in a study of T cell responses to AZD1222 COVID-19 vaccine. On this clone: Its antigen is unidentified.

General study results and limits: Repertoires in all cases were sampled only once the peak T cell response had passed. Just a handful of AZD1222 recipients were seropositive at baseline. Spike-specific TCR breadth and depth went up after people got two AZD1222 doses.

Sequenced by immunoSEQ multiplex PCR; TCRdb stores in-frame clones only, minus some. This repertoire shows more than 100,000 clones, around nine tenths found once; its top ten account for 3.5% to 4.5%. The CDR3 contains 13 residues. Germline loops: CDR1 MNHEY, CDR2 SVGEGT. V was pared by 0 bases and J by 6 bases, with 6 bases between. The sequencing here drew on peripheral blood, taken on day 0 of AZD1222 vaccination. The chain employs TRBV6-2 or TRBV6-3 and TRBJ2-1; D uncertain. The clonotype was recovered from an adult in good health. For the CDR3, the DNA is TGTGCCAGCAGTTACTCAACGAGCAATGAGCAGTTCTTC. Its translation is CASSYSTSNEQFF.